Sequencing of this T cell receptor (beta chain) was carried out in a study of T cell changes during pregnancy in multiple sclerosis. Measured with immunoSEQ multiplex PCR; TCRdb has only the in-frame clones, and not every one. The sample has about 100,000 clones; over 80% are singletons. Specimen: peripheral blood, collected after pregnancy. This TCR derives from a female donor with multiple sclerosis, enrolled in a pregnancy study.

CDR3 amino acids: CASSKAWRGLIVETQYF. The DNA for the CDR3 is TGTGCCAGCAGCAAAGCGTGGAGGGGCTTGATAGTGGAGACCCAGTACTTC. The V and J genes are TRBV21-1 and TRBJ2-5; the D segment call TRBD2 is taken from the table without a DNA check. TRBV21-1 is a pseudogene. The CDR3 runs to 17 residues.